This TCR beta chain was sequenced for a study of OX40 agonist ivuxolimab in advanced cancers. Germline assignment: CDR1 SGDLS and CDR2 YYNGEE. The V segment lost 2 bases and the J segment 3 bases; nucleotides outside the gene matches: 7. This CDR3 contains 15 residues. Generated by immunoSEQ multiplex PCR, the TCRdb table keeps only in-frame clones and is missing some. The table lists 70,000 to 85,000 clones, around 94% of them singletons, with roughly 9.6% in the top ten. This chain links TRBV9 with TRBJ2-7; 8 bases are a match to TRBD1. The clonotype comes from an adult with an advanced solid tumor such as melanoma, head and neck, liver or kidney cancer. Specimen: CD4+ or CD8+ T cells sorted from blood, collected in a trial of the OX40 agonist ivuxolimab. CDR3 sequence (DNA): TGTGCCAGCAGCGTCGGGGACAGGTTGGGCTACGAGCAGTACTTC. Translation gives CASSVGDRLGYEQYF.